This TCR beta chain was identified during a study of T cell responses to AZD1222 COVID-19 vaccine. With regard to this clone: Antigen unknown.

Study findings and constraints: At 160-218 and 743-854, vaccine-associated CD4 TCRs were dominant, and they spanned spike. Spike-specific TCR repertoires showed rising breadth and depth after two AZD1222 doses. Clonal diversity was possibly underestimated, and white British individuals and females predominated among donors.

This CDR3 is 13 amino acids long. Germline CDR1 SQVTM, CDR2 ANQGSEA. V shed 4 bases and J 8 bases; nucleotides not matched to a gene: 5. Repertoires were generated with immunoSEQ multiplex PCR, while TCRdb's copy carries only in-frame clones and drops some. There are some 84,000 clones in the sample; around 86% occur only once, and about 8% lies in the top ten. Sequences were derived from peripheral blood, sampled on day 0 of AZD1222 vaccination. This TCR was sampled from an adult in good health. The chain employs TRBV29-1 and TRBJ2-2; 9 bases agree with TRBD2. The CDR3 here is CSVVAGGWGELFF. The CDR3 bases are TGCAGCGTTGTTGCGGGAGGGTGGGGGGAGCTGTTTTTT.